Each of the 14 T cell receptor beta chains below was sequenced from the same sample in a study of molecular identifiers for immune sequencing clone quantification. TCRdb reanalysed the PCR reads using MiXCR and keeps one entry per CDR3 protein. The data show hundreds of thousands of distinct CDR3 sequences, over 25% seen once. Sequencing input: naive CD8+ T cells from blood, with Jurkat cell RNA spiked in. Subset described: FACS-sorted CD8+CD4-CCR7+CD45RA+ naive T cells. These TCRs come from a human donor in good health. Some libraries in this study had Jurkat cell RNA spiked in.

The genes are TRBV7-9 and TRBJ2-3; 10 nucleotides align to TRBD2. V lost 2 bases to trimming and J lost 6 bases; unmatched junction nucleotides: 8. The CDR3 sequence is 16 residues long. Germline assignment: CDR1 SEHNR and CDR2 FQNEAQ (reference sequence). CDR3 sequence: CASSLSASGRADTQYF. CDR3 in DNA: TGTGCCAGCAGCTTATCGGCTAGCGGGAGAGCGGATACGCAGTATTTT.

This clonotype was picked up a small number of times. CDR3 DNA: TGTGCCAGCAGCTTGGGGCACAGGGAAAATTCATGGGAGTACTTC. Its protein is CASSLGHRENSWEYF. This rearrangement joins TRBV5-6 to TRBJ2-7; TRBD1 might be the D (6 bases). Germline-derived CDR1 and CDR2 are SGHDT and YYEEEE. The CDR3 length is 15 residues. V lost 0 bases and J lost 11, with 21 bases in between.

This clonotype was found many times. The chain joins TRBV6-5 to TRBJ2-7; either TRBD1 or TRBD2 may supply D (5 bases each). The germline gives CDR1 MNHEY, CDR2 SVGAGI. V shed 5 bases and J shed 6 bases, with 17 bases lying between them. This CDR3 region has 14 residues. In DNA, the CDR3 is TGTGCCAGCAGTCCCGGGACGTATGGTCCCGAGCAGTACTTC. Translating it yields CASSPGTYGPEQYF.

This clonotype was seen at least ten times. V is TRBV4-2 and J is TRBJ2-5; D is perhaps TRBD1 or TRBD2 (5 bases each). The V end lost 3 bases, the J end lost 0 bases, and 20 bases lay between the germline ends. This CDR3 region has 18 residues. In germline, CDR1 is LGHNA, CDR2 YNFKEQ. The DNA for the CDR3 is TGTGCCAGCAGCCACGCAGCCGGGGCCGGAAGACACCAAGAGACCCAGTACTTC. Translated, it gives CASSHAAGAGRHQETQYF.

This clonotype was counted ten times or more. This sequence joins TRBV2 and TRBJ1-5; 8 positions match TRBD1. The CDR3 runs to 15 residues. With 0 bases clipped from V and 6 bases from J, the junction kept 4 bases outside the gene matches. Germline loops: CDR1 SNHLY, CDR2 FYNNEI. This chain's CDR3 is CASSEATGGGQPQHF. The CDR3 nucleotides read TGTGCCAGCAGTGAAGCCACAGGGGGAGGTCAGCCCCAGCATTTT.

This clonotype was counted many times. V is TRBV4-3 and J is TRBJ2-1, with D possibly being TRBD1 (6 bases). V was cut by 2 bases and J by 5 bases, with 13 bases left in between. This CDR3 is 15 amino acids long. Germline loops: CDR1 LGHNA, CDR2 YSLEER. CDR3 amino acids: CASSQSRAGDNEQFF. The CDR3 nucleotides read TGCGCCAGCAGCCAAAGTCGTGCAGGGGACAATGAGCAGTTCTTC.

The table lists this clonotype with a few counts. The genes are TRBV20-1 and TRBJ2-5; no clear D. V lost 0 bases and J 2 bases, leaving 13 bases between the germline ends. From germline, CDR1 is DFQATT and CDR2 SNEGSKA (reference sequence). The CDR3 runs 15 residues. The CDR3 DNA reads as TGCAGTGCTAGAGATCTTGAGGTGAATCAAGAGACCCAGTACTTC. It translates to CSARDLEVNQETQYF.

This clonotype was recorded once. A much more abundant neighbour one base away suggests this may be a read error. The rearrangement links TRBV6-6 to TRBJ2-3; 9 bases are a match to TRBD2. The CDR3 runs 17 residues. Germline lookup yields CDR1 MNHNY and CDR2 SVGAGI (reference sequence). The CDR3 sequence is CASRYSGLATSTDTQYF. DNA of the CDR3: TGTGCCAGCAGATACTCCGGACTAGCGACTAGCACAGATACGCAGTATTTT.

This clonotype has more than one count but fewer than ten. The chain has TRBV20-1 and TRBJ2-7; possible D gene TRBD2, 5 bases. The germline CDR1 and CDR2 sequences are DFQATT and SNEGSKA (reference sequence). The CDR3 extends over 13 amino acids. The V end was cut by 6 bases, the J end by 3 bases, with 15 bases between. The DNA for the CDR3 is TGCAGTGCATCCGGACTCCTAAACTACGAGCAGTACTTC. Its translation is CSASGLLNYEQYF.

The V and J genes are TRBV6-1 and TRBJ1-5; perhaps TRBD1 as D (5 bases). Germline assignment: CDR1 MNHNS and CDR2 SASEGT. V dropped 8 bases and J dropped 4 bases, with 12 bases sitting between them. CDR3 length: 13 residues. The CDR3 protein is CASGQTENQPQHF. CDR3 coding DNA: TGTGCCAGCGGCCAGACAGAGAATCAGCCCCAGCATTTT.

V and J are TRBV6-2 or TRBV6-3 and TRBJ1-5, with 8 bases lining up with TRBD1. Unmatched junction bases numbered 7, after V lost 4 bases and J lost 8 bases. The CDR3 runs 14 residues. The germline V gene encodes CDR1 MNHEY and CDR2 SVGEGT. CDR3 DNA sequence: TGTGCCAGCAGTTTCGCAGGGGGCGAGGAGCCCCAGCATTTT. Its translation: CASSFAGGEEPQHF.

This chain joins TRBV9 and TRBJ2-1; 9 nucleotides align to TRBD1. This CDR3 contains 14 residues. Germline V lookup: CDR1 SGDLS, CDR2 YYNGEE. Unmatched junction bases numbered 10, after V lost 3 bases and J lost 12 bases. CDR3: CASSGEGTGQRQFF. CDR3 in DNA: TGTGCCAGCAGCGGAGAAGGGACAGGGCAGAGGCAGTTCTTC.

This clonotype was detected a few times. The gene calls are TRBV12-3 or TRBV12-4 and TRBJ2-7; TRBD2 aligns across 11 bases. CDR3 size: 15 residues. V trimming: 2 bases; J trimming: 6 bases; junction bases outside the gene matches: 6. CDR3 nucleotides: TGTGCCAGCAGTTTAATAGTAGCGGGAGGGGTCGAGCAGTACTTC. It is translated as CASSLIVAGGVEQYF.

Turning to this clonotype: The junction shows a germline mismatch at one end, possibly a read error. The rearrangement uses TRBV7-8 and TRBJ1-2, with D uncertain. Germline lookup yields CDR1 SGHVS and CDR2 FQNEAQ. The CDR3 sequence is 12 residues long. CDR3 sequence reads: CVSSYGDYGYTF. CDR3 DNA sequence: TGTGTCAGCAGCTACGGCGACTATGGCTACACCTTC.